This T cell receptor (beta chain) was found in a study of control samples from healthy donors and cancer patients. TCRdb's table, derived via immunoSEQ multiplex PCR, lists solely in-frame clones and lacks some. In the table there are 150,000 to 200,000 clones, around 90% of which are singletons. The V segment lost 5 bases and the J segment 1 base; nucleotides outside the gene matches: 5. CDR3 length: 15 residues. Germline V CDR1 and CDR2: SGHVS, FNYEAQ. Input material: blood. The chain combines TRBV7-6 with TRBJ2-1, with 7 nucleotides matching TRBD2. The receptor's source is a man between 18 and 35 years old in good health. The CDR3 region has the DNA TGTGCCAGCAGCATAAGCGGGGAATCCTACAATGAGCAGTTCTTC. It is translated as CASSISGESYNEQFF.